Given below is one TCR beta chain in context. This clone's antigen is unknown. It has no much larger one-base neighbor in the sample; base qualities were not kept. The sample comes from a study of CD8+ T cells in alopecia areata (dated by TCRdb to 2016 to 2018). For the study in its entirety: Treated patients were enrolled in an open-label pilot trial of oral tofacitinib at 5 to 10 mg twice daily for moderate-to-severe alopecia areata. Patients stayed on tofacitinib for 6 to 18 months and then had 6 months of follow-up off drug so that delayed response and recurrence could be assessed. For the treated patients, the SALT score, which quantifies what percentage of scalp surface area is affected, served as the measure of disease severity. In both human patients and the C3H/HeJ mouse model, the study applied high-throughput TCRbeta sequencing to look at T cell clonal expansion in alopecia areata. Human TCRbeta sequencing covered scalp tissue and sorted CD4+ and CD8+ peripheral blood T cells from patchy and totalis/universalis alopecia areata patients and healthy controls. Biopsies were taken from tofacitinib-treated patients at baseline and at 4 and 24 weeks of treatment, and a later scalp biopsy was taken in several of the tofacitinib-treated patients. Clonality in the scalp was compared among normal scalp (n=4), patchy alopecia areata scalp (n=8), and alopecia totalis/universalis scalp (n=8). RNA was obtained with the PAXgene miRNA kit for fixed scalp, the miRNeasy kit for PBMCs, and the RNeasy kit for mouse skin. TCRbeta CDR3 regions were amplified by immunoSEQ multiplex PCR with 35 Vbeta forward and 13 Jbeta reverse primers. Overall results and qualifications from the work: Shared TCR sequences between patients were less evident than in mice, which may be partly attributable to HLA diversity in the patient population. Resident alphabeta T cells in normal human skin are also sequenced, complicating scalp TCR repertoire analysis, unlike mouse skin dominated by gammadelta T cells. The treated cohort was small, with a single nonresponder, so links between baseline CD8+ expansion and response need larger studies. With tofacitinib, both scalp clonality and the number of expanded CD8+ clones among the top 100 scalp clones went down significantly. During tofacitinib treatment, many expanded lesional clones stuck around in both scalp and blood, and this persistence may partly explain why relapse happens after treatment is stopped. Higher clonality and more expanded CD8+ clones were observed in lesional scalp than in normal scalp, particularly in alopecia totalis/universalis, a finding suggestive of antigenic drive.

Reading from cysteine to phenylalanine, the CDR3 counts 15 amino acids. The read is trimmed to its CDR3 DNA, 45 bases read in frame from base 1. For this chain, trimming is 5 bases at the V end and 3 bases at the J end, and the number of junction bases without a gene match is 9. Based on the germline V gene (reference sequence), the CDR1 and CDR2 sequences are PRHDT and FYEKMQ. Explained via the paper, the time point label denotes: 24 weeks on oral tofacitinib. The sample's treatment or condition label, decoded: oral pan-JAK inhibitor, 5-10 mg twice daily. Lesional scalp punch biopsies and peripheral blood were collected from alopecia areata patients. PBMCs were isolated by density centrifugation and stained for CD3, CD4 and CD8, and CD4+ and CD8+ T cells were sorted on a FACSAria. Library preparation used the immunoSEQ multiplex PCR assay. For TCR sequencing, RNA was extracted from every sample and reverse transcribed into cDNA to serve as template. First-strand cDNA was synthesized using SuperScript III with a 2:1 mix of oligo-dT and random hexamers. Amplification bias was assessed with a synthetic immune receptor repertoire, and residual bias was removed computationally. The original pipeline was this. After raw reads were preprocessed to remove errors, the CDR3 was defined following IMGT conventions as running from the conserved cysteine to phenylalanine. Clonality was computed as 1 minus the Shannon entropy, with the entropy normalized by log2 of the number of productive unique TCRs. Whether scalp clones were CD4 or CD8 was inferred by matching scalp TCRbeta sequences against CD4 and CD8 repertoires sorted from blood. TCRdb carries this immuneACCESS record with in-frame sequences only. Its versions omit some clonotypes, under half of them owing to an unresolved V gene in the studies checked, with the rest unexplained. V, J and clone size are those of that table, while D and trimming were read from the DNA. Counted in this sample were some 110,000 clones; approximately 54% of them appeared once. Over 9% of the sample is taken by the ten largest.

The source is a human donor with alopecia areata. The sequences come from CD8+ T cells sorted from blood, collected at week 24, from a patient treated with tofacitinib. The rearrangement joined TRBV13 to TRBJ2-7, with TRBD1 identical over 8 junction bases. The DNA sequence is TGTGCCAGCAGCAATCGACAGGGGATTAGCTACGAGCAGTACTTC. The translation is CASSNRQGISYEQYF.